The entry that follows covers one TCR beta chain sequence. The antigen is unknown. The sample comes from a study of cytomegalovirus exposure and HLA in healthy donors. Looking at the study overall: Assignment to the Caucasian-associated ancestry cluster applied to approximately 80% of the roughly 400 genotyped donors. Notes on the study in general: According to the study, some 160 TCR beta chains were cytomegalovirus-associated.

PCR used 60 Vbeta primers and 13 Jbeta primers. TCRdb's table, derived via immunoSEQ multiplex PCR, lists solely in-frame clones and lacks some. The sample lists approximately 150,000 clones, roughly 80% occurring once. This CDR3 comprises 16 residues. The TCR originated in a man aged 25-45 years in good health and CMV-seropositive. Input material: PBMCs. The chain employs TRBV21-1 and TRBJ1-3; TRBD1 reflects the table's D call only, with no check against the DNA. TRBV21-1 is a pseudogene. For the CDR3, the DNA is TGTGCCAGCAGCAAAGTCAGGGGGCTAAATGGAAACACCATATATTTT. Amino acid sequence: CASSKVRGLNGNTIYF.